Listed below are T cell receptor beta chains from one sample, sequenced in a study of T cell repertoires in cytomegalovirus infection. No antigen has been assigned to these receptors. One entry per CDR3 protein results from TCRdb running MiXCR on the reads. This table holds 650,000 to 900,000 distinct CDR3 sequences, 32% found once. This sample comprised cultured CD8+ T cells from PBMCs, obtained from culture after CMV antigen stimulation. The source of these receptors is a human donor in good health (CMV status not recorded). Some clones in this sample may be carry-over from other donors' samples. Both conserved end residues are part of each CDR3. The D gene is left open where the match is weak. Rows may omit the clone size; those that give it use once, few, many or a size class.

J gene: TRBJ1-2; clone size: few; V gene: TRBV7-6; D gene: TRBD1; CDR3 DNA: TGTGCCAGCAGCTCAGGACAGGGGTACAACTATGGCTACACCTTC; CDR3 protein: CASSSGQGYNYGYTF
J gene: TRBJ2-5; clone size: NA; V gene: TRBV24-1; D gene: NA; CDR3 DNA: TGTGCCACCAGTGATTCGAACCAAGAGACCCAGTACTTC; CDR3 protein: CATSDSNQETQYF
J gene: TRBJ2-1; clone size: few; V gene: TRBV5-1; D gene: NA; CDR3 DNA: TGCGCCAGCACCCACTGGGGCAGCTCCTACAATGAGCAGTTCTTC; CDR3 protein: CASTHWGSSYNEQFF
J gene: TRBJ2-7; clone size: many; V gene: TRBV12-3/TRBV12-4; D gene: NA; CDR3 DNA: TGTGCCAGCAGCCCCAACAGGGACGAGCAGTACTTC; CDR3 protein: CASSPNRDEQYF
J gene: TRBJ2-5; clone size: few; V gene: TRBV6-1; D gene: NA; CDR3 DNA: TGTGCCAGCAGTGAACAAGGCCTACAGTACTTC; CDR3 protein: CASSEQGLQYF
J gene: TRBJ2-3; clone size: NA; V gene: TRBV29-1; D gene: TRBD2; CDR3 DNA: TGCAGCGCACCGACTAGCGGGGCTCCAGATACGCAGTATTTT; CDR3 protein: CSAPTSGAPDTQYF
J gene: TRBJ2-1; clone size: NA; V gene: TRBV29-1; D gene: TRBD2; CDR3 DNA: TGCAGCGTTGAATACAGTGAGCGGGGAAAAGAAAATGAGCAGTTCTTC; CDR3 protein: CSVEYSERGKENEQFF
J gene: TRBJ2-2; clone size: NA; V gene: TRBV6-1; D gene: TRBD1; CDR3 DNA: TGTGCCAGCAGCGAAGACAGGGACACCGGGGAGCTGTTTTTT; CDR3 protein: CASSEDRDTGELFF
J gene: TRBJ1-5; clone size: NA; V gene: TRBV27; D gene: TRBD1; CDR3 DNA: TGTGCCAGCAGCCCCAGGACAGGCGAGCCGACCCAGCATTTT; CDR3 protein: CASSPRTGEPTQHF
J gene: TRBJ1-6; clone size: NA; V gene: TRBV19; D gene: NA; CDR3 DNA: TGTGCCAGTAGTATAGGAGGGGTTAATTCACCCCTCCACTTT; CDR3 protein: CASSIGGVNSPLHF
J gene: TRBJ2-1; clone size: NA; V gene: TRBV12-3/TRBV12-4; D gene: TRBD1; CDR3 DNA: TGTGCCAGCAGTTGGGACAGGGTGGATGAGCAGTTCTTC; CDR3 protein: CASSWDRVDEQFF
J gene: TRBJ1-1; clone size: NA; V gene: TRBV29-1; D gene: NA; CDR3 DNA: TGCAGCGTTCGGACAGATAGGAACACTGAAGCTTTCTTT; CDR3 protein: CSVRTDRNTEAFF
J gene: TRBJ1-1; clone size: few; V gene: TRBV27; D gene: NA; CDR3 DNA: TGTGCCAGCTCCCTCTGGGGGGGGGACACTGAAGCTTTCTTT; CDR3 protein: CASSLWGGDTEAFF
J gene: TRBJ1-1; clone size: NA; V gene: TRBV10-3; D gene: NA; CDR3 DNA: TGTGCCATCAGTGAGTCGGGGCGAATGAACACTGAAGCTTTCTTT; CDR3 protein: CAISESGRMNTEAFF
J gene: TRBJ1-2; clone size: NA; V gene: TRBV12-3/TRBV12-4; D gene: NA; CDR3 DNA: TGTGCCAGCAGACGGTTCTATGGCTACACCTTC; CDR3 protein: CASRRFYGYTF
J gene: TRBJ2-7; clone size: NA; V gene: TRBV20-1; D gene: NA; CDR3 DNA: TGCAGTGCAGACCGTCCACAGGACTCCTACGAGCAGTACTTC; CDR3 protein: CSADRPQDSYEQYF
J gene: TRBJ2-6; clone size: NA; V gene: TRBV7-6; D gene: NA; CDR3 DNA: TGTGCCAGCAGCTTAGGCGGGAACTCTGGGGCCAACGTCCTGACTTTC; CDR3 protein: CASSLGGNSGANVLTF
J gene: TRBJ2-1; clone size: NA; V gene: TRBV7-9; D gene: NA; CDR3 DNA: TGTGCCAGCCTAAAGACCTACAATGAGCAGTTCTTC; CDR3 protein: CASLKTYNEQFF
J gene: TRBJ2-2; clone size: NA; V gene: TRBV7-6; D gene: TRBD2; CDR3 DNA: TGTGCCAGCAGCGCTCGACTAGCGGTGAACACCGGGGAGCTGTTTTTT; CDR3 protein: CASSARLAVNTGELFF
J gene: TRBJ2-1; clone size: NA; V gene: TRBV19; D gene: TRBD2; CDR3 DNA: TGTGCCAGTAGTTCCGGGACTAGCTTTTGGAATGAGCAGTTCTTC; CDR3 protein: CASSSGTSFWNEQFF
J gene: TRBJ1-4; clone size: NA; V gene: TRBV7-8; D gene: TRBD1; CDR3 DNA: TGTGCCAGCAGTTACAGGGGGCAGGATGAAAAACTGTTTTTT; CDR3 protein: CASSYRGQDEKLFF
J gene: TRBJ2-3; clone size: few; V gene: TRBV7-2; D gene: NA; CDR3 DNA: TGTGCCAGCAGCCCCGCGAGGGGCACCACAGATACGCAGTATTTT; CDR3 protein: CASSPARGTTDTQYF
J gene: TRBJ1-2; clone size: NA; V gene: TRBV4-1; D gene: NA; CDR3 DNA: TGCGCCAGCAGCCAAGAATTCGGGAGGATCTATGGCTACACCTTC; CDR3 protein: CASSQEFGRIYGYTF
J gene: TRBJ1-2; clone size: many; V gene: TRBV27; D gene: TRBD1; CDR3 DNA: TGTGCCAGCAGTCCAGGGGGCCTCTATGGCTACACCTTC; CDR3 protein: CASSPGGLYGYTF
J gene: TRBJ2-1; clone size: few; V gene: TRBV6-6; D gene: NA; CDR3 DNA: TGTGCCAGCAGGGGAGACGAGGACCCACCCAATGAGCAGTTCTTC; CDR3 protein: CASRGDEDPPNEQFF
J gene: TRBJ1-1; clone size: few; V gene: TRBV6-6; D gene: NA; CDR3 DNA: TGTGCCAGCAGGGTAAGATACACTGAAGCTTTCTTT; CDR3 protein: CASRVRYTEAFF
J gene: TRBJ2-1; clone size: NA; V gene: TRBV12-3/TRBV12-4; D gene: NA; CDR3 DNA: TGTGCCAGCAATTACAGGGACTCCTACAATGAGCAGTTCTTC; CDR3 protein: CASNYRDSYNEQFF
J gene: TRBJ2-6; clone size: NA; V gene: TRBV28; D gene: NA; CDR3 DNA: TGTGCCAGCAGTTTATGGGGAGCTGGGGCCAACGTCCTGACTTTC; CDR3 protein: CASSLWGAGANVLTF
J gene: TRBJ2-2; clone size: NA; V gene: TRBV5-4; D gene: NA; CDR3 DNA: TGTGCCAGCAGCTTGGCCGCCACCGGGGAGCTGTTTTTT; CDR3 protein: CASSLAATGELFF
J gene: TRBJ2-7; clone size: NA; V gene: TRBV2; D gene: TRBD1; CDR3 DNA: TGTGCCAGCGTGAGACAGGGGGCTCTTCGCTCCTACGAGCAGTACTTC; CDR3 protein: CASVRQGALRSYEQYF
J gene: TRBJ1-2; clone size: few; V gene: TRBV27; D gene: NA; CDR3 DNA: TGTGCCAGCAGTTCCGGGGCCTATGGCTACACCTTC; CDR3 protein: CASSSGAYGYTF
J gene: TRBJ2-3; clone size: many; V gene: TRBV7-9; D gene: NA; CDR3 DNA: TGTGCCAGCAGCCGTGACGGGGGGCCCTCAGATACGCAGTATTTT; CDR3 protein: CASSRDGGPSDTQYF
J gene: TRBJ2-3; clone size: few; V gene: TRBV7-9; D gene: NA; CDR3 DNA: TGTGCCAGCAGCTCGTCCCTAGACACAGATACGCAGTATTTT; CDR3 protein: CASSSSLDTDTQYF
J gene: TRBJ1-4; clone size: few; V gene: TRBV11-2; D gene: NA; CDR3 DNA: TGTGCCAGCAGCTTAGGGGTGGGAGCGAGTTGGAATGAAAAACTGTTTTTT; CDR3 protein: CASSLGVGASWNEKLFF
J gene: TRBJ2-1; clone size: few; V gene: TRBV7-6; D gene: NA; CDR3 DNA: TGTGCCAGCAGCCAACTAGAGGAGGGGTTATTGGAGCAGTTCTTC; CDR3 protein: CASSQLEEGLLEQFF
J gene: TRBJ2-5; clone size: few; V gene: TRBV7-2; D gene: TRBD2; CDR3 DNA: TGTGCCAGCAGCTCAGACTCGAGCGGGGGAACCGAGACCCAGTACTTC; CDR3 protein: CASSSDSSGGTETQYF
J gene: TRBJ2-1; clone size: few; V gene: TRBV6-5; D gene: NA; CDR3 DNA: TGTGCCAGCAGTTACTCGGGGGCCGGTAGTGAGCAGTTCTTC; CDR3 protein: CASSYSGAGSEQFF
J gene: TRBJ2-1; clone size: many; V gene: TRBV6-1; D gene: TRBD2; CDR3 DNA: TGTGCCAGCAGTCGACTAGCGGGGGCGCAGGGCGATGAGCAGTTCTTC; CDR3 protein: CASSRLAGAQGDEQFF
J gene: TRBJ2-6; clone size: NA; V gene: TRBV7-9; D gene: NA; CDR3 DNA: TGTGCCAGCAGCTTAGATCCCCGCCTGACTTTC; CDR3 protein: CASSLDPRLTF
J gene: TRBJ1-6; clone size: once; V gene: TRBV2; D gene: TRBD1; CDR3 DNA: TGTGCCAGCCGACGGGACAGGGGAAATTCACCCCTCCACTTT; CDR3 protein: CASRRDRGNSPLHF
J gene: TRBJ1-3; clone size: NA; V gene: TRBV7-7; D gene: TRBD1; CDR3 DNA: TGTGCCAGAAGAGGACAGGGAAACTCTGGAAACACCATATATTTT; CDR3 protein: CARRGQGNSGNTIYF
J gene: TRBJ2-3; clone size: few; V gene: TRBV29-1; D gene: NA; CDR3 DNA: TGCAGCGTTGGAGTAGGGGCCAACACAGATACGCAGTATTTT; CDR3 protein: CSVGVGANTDTQYF
J gene: TRBJ2-5; clone size: few; V gene: TRBV7-2; D gene: TRBD2; CDR3 DNA: TGTGCCAGCAGCTTCTTTAGCGGGGTAGAGACCCAGTACTTC; CDR3 protein: CASSFFSGVETQYF
J gene: TRBJ2-5; clone size: NA; V gene: TRBV7-2; D gene: TRBD2; CDR3 DNA: TGTGCCAGCAGCCTCGAGCGGGGGGTGTACCAAGAGACCCAGTACTTC; CDR3 protein: CASSLERGVYQETQYF
J gene: TRBJ2-1; clone size: many; V gene: TRBV7-6; D gene: TRBD1; CDR3 DNA: TGTGCCAGCGGGACAGGGGGCTACAATGAGCAGTTCTTC; CDR3 protein: CASGTGGYNEQFF
J gene: TRBJ2-1; clone size: few; V gene: TRBV4-3; D gene: NA; CDR3 DNA: TGCGCCAGCAGCCAGGTGCTTTACTCCACAGGGTACAATGAGCAGTTCTTC; CDR3 protein: CASSQVLYSTGYNEQFF
J gene: TRBJ2-7; clone size: NA; V gene: TRBV11-3; D gene: NA; CDR3 DNA: TGTGCCAGCAGCGTACGACAGAGCTACGAGCAGTACTTC; CDR3 protein: CASSVRQSYEQYF